This T cell receptor (beta chain) was recovered during a study of T-cell memory formation after mild COVID-19. TCRdb redid the calling of the 5' RACE reads with MiXCR, one entry per CDR3 protein. The top ten clones hold about 27% of a sample with roughly 150,000 distinct CDR3 sequences, 13% to 15% of them seen once. This clonotype was found a few times. The V segment lost 0 bases and the J segment 4 bases; nucleotides outside the gene matches: 2. Per the germline V gene, CDR1 is SGHDT and CDR2 is YYEEEE. The CDR3 is made up of 14 amino acids. Sequenced input: PBMCs or a T cell subset sorted from them (not recorded which). The chain links TRBV5-6 to TRBJ1-1; 8 nucleotides line up with TRBD1. This clonotype was sampled from an adult woman who had mild COVID-19 (a few samples of this study predate the infection). Cell type and time point are not known. CDR3 loop: CASSLDGQGTEAFF. The CDR3 nucleotides are TGTGCCAGCAGCTTGGATGGACAGGGCACTGAAGCTTTCTTT.